A single T cell receptor beta chain is shown here with its context. The clone's antigen remains unknown. Base quality data are lacking; no much larger clone is found one base away. The cohort consisted of 666 healthy bone marrow donors. At the time of sampling, all cohort members were nominally healthy, though unrecorded immune exposures were likely present. The donor was CMV seronegative and belonged to the group of roughly 330 seronegative cohort members. A peripheral blood sample was provided by each donor, and peripheral blood mononuclear cells were used for TCR beta sequencing. Genomic DNA was extracted from the blood cell samples with the Qiagen DNeasy Blood Extraction Kit. These data belong to a study of cytomegalovirus exposure and HLA in healthy donors (dated by TCRdb to between 2016 and 2019). Background on the whole study: An earlier analysis of some 600 of the donors reported 276 Gb of sequence data and roughly 120 million unique TCR beta sequences obtained from roughly 180 million T cells. Roughly 290 gigabases of sequencing data and 70 million to 100 million unique TCR sequences made up an early release that covered about 640 HLA-typed donors. Of the roughly 400 genotyped donors, over 65% fell in the genetic ancestry cluster associated with self-reported Caucasian donors. The study was designed to test whether signatures of past pathogen exposure could be identified by cataloging public T cell receptors. Using immunosequencing, the study profiled T cell repertoires from about 610 subjects and related those repertoires to cytomegalovirus serostatus. In addition to the first cohort of approximately 650 subjects, a separate validation cohort of approximately 120 different subjects was used. To predict cytomegalovirus infection status, the study brought together high-throughput TCR immunosequencing, statistical association of individual TCRs with disease status, and machine learning. In a later analysis, previously published TCR beta repertoires from 500 to 750 donors were re-analyzed and high-resolution HLA genotyping was added so that TCR occurrence patterns could be studied. In the later analysis, no new phenotypic data were used to find candidate immune exposures; instead, reliance was placed on TCR beta sequences and their occurrence across donors. In an earlier analysis of about 590 of the donors, high-throughput TCR beta sequencing was used to judge whether each TCR beta V gene segment behaved as functional or pseudogenic. Donor age, sex, ethnicity and CMV serostatus were compiled together with the repertoire data. Genome-wide SNP genotypes for about 55% of the 666 donors were used in a later genetic analysis, which treated that subset as a discovery cohort. All discovery cohort repertoires had been generated using a single sequencing platform. HLA typing covered class I and class II loci at four-digit resolution. The number of typed donors differed by locus: roughly 629-640 for A, B, C, DRB1 and DQB1; approximately 530 for DQA1; approximately 600 for DPA1; and some 430 for DPB1. Because of strong linkage in the cohort, roughly five DR-DQ haplotypes were treated as single units for association and clustering. Across approximately 400 genotyped donors of the cohort, an average of approximately 240,000 unique TCR beta nucleotide sequences per donor were sequenced, and approximately 17% of those sequences were non-productive. The study at large found these results: The only immune exposure information available for the cohort was CMV serostatus. An association between a missense DCLRE1C variant and V-gene and J-gene trimming of TCR beta chains was found in a later genetic analysis and replicated in an independent cohort. In vitro tests confirmed that a few of the cytomegalovirus-associated TCR beta chains recognize cytomegalovirus antigens. At a false discovery rate of 0.05, a later analysis linked 15,000 to 20,000 TCR beta sequences to specific HLA alleles. This cohort had only TCR beta chains sequenced, and the lack of alpha or paired-chain data limited which features could be detected. HLA typing was unavailable for some donors at each locus, so association tests used only the typed subset. When HLA alleles, especially DR and DQ, strongly co-occurred, TCR associations were difficult to assign to individual alleles. Across donors, most TCR sequences were observed very rarely, whereas some public TCRs were present in many individuals. The presence/absence analyses assumed that sequencing depth was roughly uniform across donors, and that assumption may not be true. According to a later analysis, parvovirus B19, influenza, CMV and Epstein-Barr virus appeared linked to several top co-occurrence clusters. The authors suggested that the approach could potentially be extended to other disease states and immunological phenotypes. In both the original and validation cohorts, the classifier was reported to diagnose cytomegalovirus status with high specificity and sensitivity. A later analysis found that most CMV-associated TCR beta chains appeared HLA-restricted, with HLA associations seemingly driven largely by CMV exposure. According to a later genetic analysis, donors in an Asian-associated ancestry cluster had fewer N-insertions in productive TCRs than the roughly 700-donor mean. A further reported finding was that TCR beta sequences accurately predicted the HLA-A and HLA-B alleles for most subjects in the first cohort. Because the 87-base-pair reads could not distinguish some IMGT-functional V segments, including TRBV6-2 and TRBV6-3, those segments were excluded. Because counts were too low, seventeen rarely observed V segments, including chromosome 9 orphons, were excluded from the earlier analysis of 587 of the donors. In an earlier analysis of under 600 of the donors, most TCR beta V segments were observed in productive rearrangements about 90% or about 30% of the time, broadly matching IMGT annotations. Compared with equally common non-associated chains, HLA-associated TCR beta chains in a later analysis were more clonally expanded and had lower generation probabilities. According to a later analysis, TCR association rates differed among HLA loci, with DRB1 alleles showing the most associated TCRs and HLA-C alleles showing the fewest. A cluster of highly shared sequence variants was judged likely to represent a technical artifact of the sequencing pipeline. Correlated functional status among segregating V segments might reflect linkage disequilibrium, but an unknown experimental factor could not be ruled out. The study listed 150 to 200 TCR beta chains as associated with cytomegalovirus.

The library was built by means of the immunoSEQ multiplex PCR assay. For the multiplex PCR, a mixture combining 60 forward primers for TCR Vbeta segments and 13 reverse primers for TCR Jbeta segments was used. The CDR3 region of rearranged TCR beta genes was amplified from genomic DNA by a multiplex PCR assay. The amplified TCR beta libraries were sequenced on the Illumina HiSeq System as 87-base-pair reads. The source study handled its data this way. A later analysis tallied approximately 87 million unique TCR beta chains across the 666 repertoires, and approximately 12 million of those chains were shared by two or more donors. Raw reads were error-corrected and collapsed into unique sequences with a nearest-neighbor algorithm that merged closely related sequences to remove PCR and sequencing errors. Alignment of CDR3 sequences to IMGT reference sequences was used to assign V, D and J gene segments. For a sequence to be retained, at least a six-nucleotide match to both a V gene segment and a J gene segment was required. A rearrangement was called productive if the CDR3 had no stop codons and remained in frame with V and J, and every other rearrangement was called non-productive. Following IMGT convention, CDR3 was defined as the stretch from the second conserved V-encoded cysteine to the conserved J-encoded phenylalanine. In an earlier analysis of approximately 590 of the donors, sequences lacking an unambiguous match to a single V gene segment were excluded. In an earlier analysis of 587 of the donors, V segments were called functional above 56.7% productive rearrangements and were called segregating when the between-donor standard deviation exceeded 5%. To diagnose cytomegalovirus status from the catalog of TCR beta chain sequences, a statistical classification framework was built. In a later analysis, TCR nucleotide sequences were compared against IMGT/GENE-DB human TR gene sequences so that V and J genes could be assigned. A later analysis assigned CDR3 sequences and most-parsimonious VDJ recombination scenarios with the TCRdist pipeline. A later analysis defined each TCR beta chain by its CDR3 amino acid sequence plus V-gene family, and excluded reads lacking a unique V-gene family. To address suspected cross-contamination and a sequencing artifact, a later analysis removed approximately 590 highly shared, low-generation-probability nucleotide sequences. In a later analysis, a clonal expansion index for each public chain was calculated from normalized within-repertoire ranks of inferred template counts. A later analysis computed generation probabilities with a VDJ recombination model fitted to out-of-frame rearrangements, and checked the results against IGoR. Hypergeometric tests were used in a later analysis to score TCR-TCR, TCR-HLA and TCR-CMV co-occurrence, with a repertoire-size bias correction applied to the TCR pairs. A later analysis estimated false discovery rates by permuting HLA or CMV assignments 20 times. In a later analysis, co-occurring TCRs were grouped using DBSCAN, with TCRdist sequence similarity added in when clustering inside HLA-allele-positive subsets. For co-occurrence clustering, repertoires with fewer than 30,000 or more than 120,000 public chains were excluded, along with roughly five repertoires with anomalous nucleotide sharing. Drawn from immuneACCESS, this table holds only the in-frame rearrangements with V and J called that TCRdb kept. Clones are partly lost; checked studies trace under half to an unresolved V gene and leave the rest unexplained. The DNA gave D and trimming, while V, J and clone size come from that table. Within this sample are over 20,000 clones, with about two thirds of them counted one time only. Roughly 4.4% of the sample lies in the top ten.

The CDR3 contains 12 residues, cysteine and phenylalanine counted. CDR3 DNA only is kept here, 36 bases in frame from base 1. Ends trimmed: V by 10 bases, J by 5 bases; bases unmatched to a gene: 7. The germline V gene supplies CDR1 MNHNS and CDR2 SASEGT. This clonotype was sampled from a woman aged 45 to 65 in good health and CMV-seronegative. Sequences were obtained from PBMCs. The rearrangement joined TRBV6-1 to TRBJ2-5, with 7 bases in between that match TRBD1. This receptor carries the CDR3 CAIEGTDETQYF. The sequence in DNA is TGTGCCATCGAGGGGACAGACGAGACCCAGTACTTC.